The 21 T cell receptor beta chains presented below share a single source sample, sequenced in a study of T cell responses to AZD1222 COVID-19 vaccine. Produced via immunoSEQ multiplex PCR; TCRdb's table is partial and in-frame only. The sample has tens of thousands of clones, almost 80% seen once. The sample here was peripheral blood, taken on day 0 of AZD1222 vaccination. These receptor sequences come from an adult in good health.

A word on this clone: At one boundary the junction diverges from the germline segment, which might be a read error. The genes are TRBV4-2 and TRBJ1-5; D perhaps matches TRBD1 (6 bases). In germline, CDR1 is LGHNA, CDR2 YNFKEQ. The CDR3 contains 15 residues. CDR3 amino acids: CASRQDKQGNQPQHF. CDR3 nucleotide sequence: TGTGCCAGCAGACAAGATAAGCAGGGGAATCAGCCCCAGCATTTT.

This clone has just one count. V usage is TRBV19 and J usage is TRBJ1-1; D is uncertain. Germline V gene data show CDR1 as LNHDA and CDR2 as SQIVND (reference sequence). This CDR3 is built from 14 residues. V lost 3 bases, J lost 1 base, and 9 bases lay in between. The CDR3 spells CASSIMGRNTEAFF. CDR3 coding DNA: TGTGCCAGTAGTATCATGGGCAGGAACACTGAAGCTTTCTTT.

The chain has TRBV5-1 and TRBJ1-3; D uncertain. The length of the CDR3 is 15 residues. With 4 bases removed from V and 0 bases from J, the gap between germline ends came to 11 bases. CDR1 SGHRS and CDR2 YFSETQ come from the germline V gene. CDR3 sequence reads: CASSPSLFSGNTIYF. CDR3 DNA: TGCGCCAGCAGCCCGAGTCTATTCTCTGGAAACACCATATATTTT.

This clone was detected only once. This chain links TRBV20-1 with TRBJ2-5; D uncertain. Germline-derived CDR1 and CDR2 are DFQATT and SNEGSKA (reference sequence). This CDR3 region has 14 residues. Between the trimmed V and J ends, which lost 3 bases and 0 bases, there was a span of 11 bases. The chain's CDR3 is CSASHGSHQETQYF. CDR3 coding DNA: TGCAGTGCTAGTCACGGGTCCCACCAAGAGACCCAGTACTTC.

The rearrangement joins TRBV6-1 to TRBJ2-7; D not resolved. Looked up from germline, CDR1 is MNHNS and CDR2 is SASEGT. V gave up 1 base and J gave up 5 bases, with 12 bases separating them. The CDR3 length is 14 residues. The CDR3, as DNA: TGTGCCAGCAGTGAAGTGAGTGGGCGTGACGAGCAGTACTTC. This codes for CASSEVSGRDEQYF.

This chain uses TRBV28 with TRBJ2-2; D ambiguous. The CDR3 contains 13 residues. Germline V gene data show CDR1 as MDHEN and CDR2 as SYDVKM. V was clipped by 3 bases and J by 3 bases, with 5 bases between them. The CDR3 nucleotides are TGTGCCAGCAGTTTCCGGGACACCGGGGAGCTGTTTTTT. It specifies CASSFRDTGELFF.

The gene calls are TRBV27 and TRBJ1-6; perhaps TRBD1 as D (5 bases). Germline assignment: CDR1 MNHEY and CDR2 SMNVEV (reference sequence). The CDR3 has 16 amino acids. V lost 6 bases and J lost 5, with 17 bases in between. Written as DNA, the CDR3 is TGTGCCAGCAGCCTAAGGGGAGCTTTAAATAATTCACCCCTCCACTTT. Its protein product is CASSLRGALNNSPLHF.

The chain has TRBV28 and TRBJ2-1; TRBD2 matches 14 bases. The CDR3 is 15 amino acids. The V segment lost 5 bases and the J segment 9 bases; nucleotides outside the gene matches: 6. Germline V gives CDR1 MDHEN, CDR2 SYDVKM. CDR3 residues: CASSLRTSGRSEQFF. The DNA of the CDR3 is TGTGCCAGCAGTCTCCGGACTAGCGGGAGGTCTGAGCAGTTCTTC.

V and J are TRBV10-3 and TRBJ2-3; TRBD2 aligns across 9 bases. Germline values: CDR1 ENHRY, CDR2 SYGVKD. This CDR3 contains 16 residues. V shed 0 bases, J shed 8 bases, and the junction held 9 bases outside the gene matches. The CDR3 here is CAISESGLAGSRTQYF. Written as DNA, the CDR3 is TGTGCCATCAGTGAGTCGGGGCTAGCGGGGTCCCGTACGCAGTATTTT.

The chain is built from TRBV5-1 and TRBJ1-2; D not resolved. V gave up 0 bases and J gave up 3 bases, with 12 bases separating them. The CDR3 length is 15 residues. Germline V CDR1 and CDR2: SGHRS, YFSETQ. In nucleotides, the CDR3 is TGCGCCAGCAGCTTGGATGGTGGCGGAGACTATGGCTACACCTTC. Its translation: CASSLDGGGDYGYTF.

The chain links TRBV5-1 to TRBJ2-7; 11 nucleotides line up with TRBD1. CDR1 is SGHRS, CDR2 YFSETQ, per germline. The J segment lost 2 bases and the V segment lost 5 bases, leaving 3 bases of the junction unmatched. The CDR3 is 14 amino acids. The CDR3 reads CASSPGQGAYEQYF. The CDR3 DNA follows: TGCGCCAGCAGTCCGGGACAGGGGGCCTACGAGCAGTACTTC.

V is TRBV9 and J is TRBJ1-1, with a weak D call TRBD1 (5 bases). Looked up from germline, CDR1 is SGDLS and CDR2 is YYNGEE. The CDR3 sequence is 14 residues long. V gave up 1 base and J gave up 6 bases, with 13 bases separating them. Here the CDR3 reads CASSVTGEGPEAFF. CDR3 coding DNA: TGTGCCAGCAGCGTAACGGGGGAAGGGCCTGAAGCTTTCTTT. Drawing the rest from reference TRBV9 and TRBJ1-1, the complete variable domain is DSGVTQTPKHLITATGQRVTLRCSPRSGDLSVYWYQQSLDQGLQFLIQYYNGEERAKGNILERFSAQQFPDLHSELNLSSLELGDSALYFCASSVTGEGPEAFFGQGTRLTVV.

The chain is built from TRBV27 and TRBJ1-1, with no clear D. The CDR3 covers 12 residues. The germline V and J ends were trimmed by 1 base and 1 base, with 1 base remaining between them. Germline assignment: CDR1 MNHEY and CDR2 SMNVEV (reference sequence). CDR3 DNA sequence: TGTGCCAGCAGTTTATGGAACACTGAAGCTTTCTTT. Amino acids: CASSLWNTEAFF.

V is TRBV18 and J is TRBJ1-4; 7 nucleotides line up with TRBD1. CDR1 and CDR2 (germline): KGHSH, LQKENI. Trimming removed 4 bases from V and 8 bases from J; junction bases left unmatched: 13. This CDR3 spans 16 amino acids. CDR3 residues: CASSLSGRDSPEKLFF. The CDR3 DNA reads as TGTGCCAGCTCACTATCGGGCCGGGACAGCCCAGAAAAACTGTTTTTT.

The chain carries TRBV12-3 or TRBV12-4 and TRBJ2-1, with TRBD1 identical over 8 bases. The CDR3 length is 13 residues. V trimming: 3 bases; J trimming: 7 bases; junction bases outside the gene matches: 2. Here the CDR3 DNA reads TGTGCCAGCAGTTTGCGACAGGGGAATGAGCAGTTCTTC. Amino acid sequence: CASSLRQGNEQFF.

This clone was observed once. The J gene is TRBJ2-1, the V gene TRBV5-5; D possibly corresponds to TRBD1 (6 bases). The ends were cut back, 0 bases at V and 6 bases at J, with 13 bases in the middle. This CDR3 spans 15 amino acids. Germline V gene data show CDR1 as SGHKS and CDR2 as YYEKEE (reference sequence). In DNA form, the CDR3 reads TGTGCCAGCAGCTTGGTATGGGGGCGCCCCAATGAGCAGTTCTTC. Protein sequence: CASSLVWGRPNEQFF.

This chain joins TRBV5-6 and TRBJ2-7; D remains ambiguous. In germline, CDR1 is SGHDT, CDR2 YYEEEE. CDR3 length equals 14 residues. V was shortened by 1 base and J by 7 bases, with 15 bases between the two germline ends. CDR3 sequence (DNA): TGTGCCAGCAGCTTGTTCGGGTTGGTGAGAGAGCAGTACTTC. Its protein is CASSLFGLVREQYF.

This clone has only a few counts. This chain connects TRBV28 to TRBJ1-5, with 7 bases aligning to TRBD1. CDR1 is MDHEN, CDR2 SYDVKM, per germline. V gave up 10 bases and J gave up 4 bases; unmatched junction bases: 7. The CDR3 is 13 residues long. CDR3 sequence: CAILRDRNQPQHF. The CDR3 DNA is TGTGCCATCCTCCGGGACAGAAATCAGCCCCAGCATTTT.

The V call is TRBV2, the J call TRBJ2-2; no definite D call. This CDR3 has 12 amino acids. Germline V gene sequence: CDR1 SNHLY, CDR2 FYNNEI. The ends were cut back, 3 bases at V and 6 bases at J, with 5 bases in the middle. CDR3 protein: CASSEGSGELFF. The CDR3 DNA reads TGTGCCAGCAGTGAGGGGTCCGGGGAGCTGTTTTTT.

The chain carries TRBV5-4 and TRBJ1-2, with TRBD1 as a possible D gene (6 bases). Trimming removed 0 bases at V and 5 bases at J, with 11 bases between. The CDR3 is made up of 14 amino acids. Per the germline V gene, CDR1 is SGHNT and CDR2 is YYREEE (reference sequence). The CDR3 nucleotides read TGTGCCAGCAGCTTGGCGTTAACAGGGTATGGCTACACCTTC. It codes for CASSLALTGYGYTF.

The rearrangement links TRBV5-1 to TRBJ2-7, with TRBD1 identical over 9 bases. The V gene end was trimmed by 4 bases and the J gene end by 7 bases; junction bases not matched to a gene: 15. From germline, CDR1 is SGHRS and CDR2 YFSETQ. This CDR3 is 16 amino acids long. In DNA, the CDR3 is TGCGCCAGCAGCATTTATACAGGGGGCGCCCCGGGTGAGCAGTACTTC. The encoded protein is CASSIYTGGAPGEQYF.